The T cell receptor (beta chain) under discussion was sequenced for a study of blood T cell repertoires in COVID-19. As for the study in general: The origin of the acute and convalescent COVID-19 samples was the United States, Italy and Spain. Nucleic acid was either cDNA or gDNA, and it came from T cells, B-cell-depleted T cells, or PBMCs.

Study processing details: By means of reference gene primer amplification, nucleated cell counts were estimated. Using immunoSEQ multiplex PCR, the repertoire was profiled, and TCRdb retains in-frame clones only, with some absent. V, J and clone size reflect that table, while D and trimming were determined from the DNA. The profile shows about 97,000 clones, 88% of them singletons. Those enrolled in Seattle joined during active infection and were followed longitudinally afterward. Germline V gene sequence: CDR1 MGHRA, CDR2 YSYEKL. Germline trimming cut 1 base from V and 8 bases from J; bases unmatched to any gene: 7. This CDR3 spans 15 amino acids. The table lists this clone with a count of one.

The chain combines TRBV4-1 with TRBJ2-1, with 8 bases matching TRBD1. Sequencing was carried out using peripheral blood. The clonotype originates from a man over 45 with COVID-19, enrolled during active disease. The CDR3 bases are TGCGCCAGCAGCCAAGGGACAGGGAGGTGGGATGAGCAGTTCTTC. Protein: CASSQGTGRWDEQFF.